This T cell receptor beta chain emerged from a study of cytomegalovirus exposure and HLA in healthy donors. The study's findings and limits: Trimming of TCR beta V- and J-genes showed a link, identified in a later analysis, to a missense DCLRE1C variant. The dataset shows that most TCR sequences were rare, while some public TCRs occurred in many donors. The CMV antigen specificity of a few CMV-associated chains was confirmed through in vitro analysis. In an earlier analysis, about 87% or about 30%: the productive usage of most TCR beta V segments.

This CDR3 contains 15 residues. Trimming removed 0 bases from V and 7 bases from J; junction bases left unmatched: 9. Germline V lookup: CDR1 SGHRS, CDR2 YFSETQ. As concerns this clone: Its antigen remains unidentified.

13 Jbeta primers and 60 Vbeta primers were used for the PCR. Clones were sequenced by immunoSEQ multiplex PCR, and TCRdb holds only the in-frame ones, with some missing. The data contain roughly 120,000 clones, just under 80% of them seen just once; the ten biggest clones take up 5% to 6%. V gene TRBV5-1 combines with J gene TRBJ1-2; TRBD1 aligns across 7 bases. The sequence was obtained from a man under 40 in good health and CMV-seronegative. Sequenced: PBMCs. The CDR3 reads CASSLAADRVSGYTF. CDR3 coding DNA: TGCGCCAGCAGCTTGGCCGCCGACAGGGTGTCTGGCTACACCTTC.